This is a list of T cell receptor beta chains from one sample in a study of vaccination effects on CD4 cells after COVID-19. The assay was immunoSEQ multiplex PCR, and TCRdb's table has in-frame clones only and misses some. The data show around 60,000 clones, about 72% seen once. Antigen specificity for these receptors is unknown. Sample: CD4+ T cells from PBMCs cultured with HCoV-NL63 spike peptides, taken before COVID-19 vaccination. These receptors were collected from a human donor who received a COVID-19 vaccine. The CDR3 runs from the conserved cysteine through the conserved F or W. The D gene is left open where the match is weak. Size tells how often a clone was seen (once, few, many) or the class of an expanded clone, and some rows leave it out.

V gene	J gene	clone size	D gene	CDR3 DNA	CDR3 protein
TRBV7-3	TRBJ2-2	.	TRBD2	TGTGCCAGCAGCTACCAGACGACTAGCGGGGGCGCTACCGGGGAGCTGTTTTTT	CASSYQTTSGGATGELFF
TRBV19	TRBJ1-1	.	TRBD1	TGTGCCAGTAGTATAGACAGGGGGAGAGCTGAAGCTTTCTTT	CASSIDRGRAEAFF
TRBV19	TRBJ1-2	.	TRBD1	TGTGCCAGTAGGACCTTGGGAGGGGGCCTCCGAGGGGGCTACACCTTC	CASRTLGGGLRGGYTF
TRBV13	TRBJ1-6	few	TRBD1	TGTGCCAGCAGCTTGTTCGGGACAGGGGAATCACCCCTCCACTTT	CASSLFGTGESPLHF
TRBV2	TRBJ1-1	.	.	TGTGCCAGCAGTGCCGCCGGGGGGCGAACTGAAGCTTTCTTT	CASSAAGGRTEAFF
TRBV5-4	TRBJ2-1	.	TRBD1	TGTGCCAGCAGCCCTGGACCGGGACAGGAAGCATACAATGAGCAGTTCTTC	CASSPGPGQEAYNEQFF
TRBV5-1	TRBJ1-4	.	TRBD1	TGCGCCAGCAGCTTACTTGGGACAGCTAATGAAAAACTGTTTTTT	CASSLLGTANEKLFF
TRBV5-1	TRBJ2-5	.	.	TGCGCCAGCAGCTTGGTGGTTAGTCCAGGGTTCAGGGAGACCCAGTACTTC	CASSLVVSPGFRETQYF
TRBV4-3	TRBJ1-1	once	.	TGCGCCAGCAGCCAAGGCGTGCGACAGGCCATGAACACTGAAGCTTTCTTT	CASSQGVRQAMNTEAFF
TRBV18	TRBJ1-2	.	.	TGTGCCAGCTCACCACCCGGGCTCACGGATTATGGCTACACCTTC	CASSPPGLTDYGYTF
TRBV9	TRBJ1-5	few	.	TGTGCCAGCAGCGTAGAAGGGACGGCGTATCAGCCCCAGCATTTT	CASSVEGTAYQPQHF
TRBV6-5	TRBJ2-5	.	.	TGTGCCAGCAGGGCGTCGAGCCCAGAGACCCAGTACTTC	CASRASSPETQYF
TRBV27	TRBJ1-6	.	TRBD1	TGTGCCAGCAGCTTGACAGGGGGATCCTATAATTCACCCCTCCACTTT	CASSLTGGSYNSPLHF
TRBV18	TRBJ2-1	.	TRBD1	TGTGCCAGCTCATATACCCAGGGGGATGAGCAGTTCTTC	CASSYTQGDEQFF
TRBV7-3	TRBJ1-1	.	TRBD1	TGTGCCAGCAGCCGGGGGGGACAGGGAAAGTTCGACACTGAAGCTTTCTTT	CASSRGGQGKFDTEAFF
TRBV18	TRBJ1-6	.	TRBD1	TGTGCCAGCTCACCAGGACAGGGAGATTCACCCCTCCACTTT	CASSPGQGDSPLHF
TRBV2	TRBJ2-5	.	.	TGTGCCAGCACACCAAACTTCGGGACCCAAGAGACCCAGTACTTC	CASTPNFGTQETQYF
TRBV4-3	TRBJ1-5	.	.	TGCGCCAGCAGCCTCGAAACGGGACTGTTGAATCAGCCCCAGCATTTT	CASSLETGLLNQPQHF
TRBV19	TRBJ1-2	.	TRBD1	TGTGCCAGTAGTAGAGACCAAGGACAGGGACTTTATGGCTACACCTTC	CASSRDQGQGLYGYTF
TRBV7-2	TRBJ2-3	once	.	TGTGCCAGCAGCGCTAGCACAGATACGCAGTATTTT	CASSASTDTQYF
TRBV6-6	TRBJ2-3	.	.	TGTGCCAGCACTCCGGGACACAGAAATACGCAGTATTTT	CASTPGHRNTQYF
TRBV7-3	TRBJ2-1	.	.	TGTGCCAGCAGTTCTACTAGGGGGGAGCAGTTCTTC	CASSSTRGEQFF
TRBV5-5	TRBJ1-3	.	.	TGTGCCAGCAGCTTGAGGCATAACTCTGGAAACACCATATATTTT	CASSLRHNSGNTIYF
TRBV3-1/TRBV3-2	TRBJ1-2	once	.	TGTGCCAGCAGCCAAGGCAGGGTCGGCTACACCTTC	CASSQGRVGYTF
TRBV5-1	TRBJ2-5	.	TRBD1	TGCGCCAGCAGCTTGGAGGGACAGCAAGAGACCCAGTACTTC	CASSLEGQQETQYF
TRBV23-1	TRBJ2-4	.	.	TGCGCCAGCAGGAAAAGTCCGGGCATTCAGTACTTC	CASRKSPGIQYF
TRBV3-1/TRBV3-2	TRBJ1-2	.	.	TGTGCCAGCAGCCAAGGCCTCACTACGTCGGGGTATGGCTACACCTTC	CASSQGLTTSGYGYTF
TRBV23-1	TRBJ1-4	once	.	TGCGCCAGCAGTCAATCGTCAGGGGCTAATGAAAAACTGTTTTTT	CASSQSSGANEKLFF
TRBV2	TRBJ2-1	.	.	TGTGCCAGCAGTGAGTCTCAGTACAATGAGCAGTTCTTC	CASSESQYNEQFF